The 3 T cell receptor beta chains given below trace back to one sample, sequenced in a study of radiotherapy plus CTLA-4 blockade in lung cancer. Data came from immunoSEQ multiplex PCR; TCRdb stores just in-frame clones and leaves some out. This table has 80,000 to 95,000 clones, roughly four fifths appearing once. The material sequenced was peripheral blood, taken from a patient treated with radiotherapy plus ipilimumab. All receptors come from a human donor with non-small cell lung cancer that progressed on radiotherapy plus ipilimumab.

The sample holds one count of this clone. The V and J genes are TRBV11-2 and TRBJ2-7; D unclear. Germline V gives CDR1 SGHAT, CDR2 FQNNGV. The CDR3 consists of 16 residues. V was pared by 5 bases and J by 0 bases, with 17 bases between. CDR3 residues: CASSAPPDGYSYEQYF. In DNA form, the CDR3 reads TGTGCCAGCAGCGCACCCCCGGACGGATACTCCTACGAGCAGTACTTC. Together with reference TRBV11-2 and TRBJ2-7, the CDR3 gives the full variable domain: EAGVAQSPRYKIIEKRQSVAFWCNPISGHATLYWYQQILGQGPKLLIQFQNNGVVDDSQLPKDRFSAERLKGVDSTLKIQPAKLEDSAVYLCASSAPPDGYSYEQYFGPGTRLTVT.

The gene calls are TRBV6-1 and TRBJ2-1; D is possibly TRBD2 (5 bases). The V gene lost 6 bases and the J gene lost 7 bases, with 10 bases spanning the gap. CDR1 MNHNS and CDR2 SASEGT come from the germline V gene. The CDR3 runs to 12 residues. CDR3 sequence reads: CASREGRNEQFF. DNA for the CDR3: TGTGCCAGCAGAGAGGGTCGGAATGAGCAGTTCTTC.

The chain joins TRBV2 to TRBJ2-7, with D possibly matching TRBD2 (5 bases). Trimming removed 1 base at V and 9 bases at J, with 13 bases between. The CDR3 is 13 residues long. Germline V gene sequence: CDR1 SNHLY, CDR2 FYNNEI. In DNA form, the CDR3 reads TGTGCCAGCAGTGAAGGTCCGGGATTAGGGCAGTACTTC. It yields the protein CASSEGPGLGQYF.